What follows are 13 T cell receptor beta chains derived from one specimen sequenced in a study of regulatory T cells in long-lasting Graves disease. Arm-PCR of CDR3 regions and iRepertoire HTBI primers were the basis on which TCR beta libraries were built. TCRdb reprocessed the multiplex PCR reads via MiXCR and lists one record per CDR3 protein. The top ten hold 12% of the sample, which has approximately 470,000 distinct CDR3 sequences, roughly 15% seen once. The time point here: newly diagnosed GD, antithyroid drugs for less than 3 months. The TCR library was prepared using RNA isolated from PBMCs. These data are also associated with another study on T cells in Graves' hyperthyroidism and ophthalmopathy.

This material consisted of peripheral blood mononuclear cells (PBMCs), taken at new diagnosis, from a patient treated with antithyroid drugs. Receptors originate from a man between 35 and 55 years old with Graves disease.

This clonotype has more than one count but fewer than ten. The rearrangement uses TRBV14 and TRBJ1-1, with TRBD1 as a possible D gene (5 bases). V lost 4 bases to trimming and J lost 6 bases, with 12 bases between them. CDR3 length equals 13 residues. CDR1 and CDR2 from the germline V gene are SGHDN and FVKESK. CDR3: CASSPEGRPEAFF. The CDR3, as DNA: TGTGCCAGCAGCCCGGAGGGGAGGCCTGAAGCTTTCTTT.

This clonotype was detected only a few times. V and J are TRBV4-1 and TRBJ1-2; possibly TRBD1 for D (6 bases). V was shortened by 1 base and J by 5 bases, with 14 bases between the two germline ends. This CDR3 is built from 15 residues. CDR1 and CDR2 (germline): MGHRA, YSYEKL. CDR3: CASSQVSGAEYGYTF. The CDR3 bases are TGCGCCAGCAGCCAAGTATCGGGGGCGGAATATGGCTACACCTTC.

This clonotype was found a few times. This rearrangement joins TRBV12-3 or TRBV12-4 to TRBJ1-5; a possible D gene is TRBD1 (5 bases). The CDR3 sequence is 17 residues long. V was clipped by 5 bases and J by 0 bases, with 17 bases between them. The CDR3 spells CASSPLGPHISNQPQHF. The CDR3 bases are TGTGCCAGCAGTCCGCTGGGACCCCATATTAGCAATCAGCCCCAGCATTTT.

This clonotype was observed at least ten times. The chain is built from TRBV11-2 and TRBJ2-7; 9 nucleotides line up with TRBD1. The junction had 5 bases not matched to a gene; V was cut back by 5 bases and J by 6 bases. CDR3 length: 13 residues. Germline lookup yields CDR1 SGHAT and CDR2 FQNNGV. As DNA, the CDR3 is TGTGCCAGCAGCCGGGACAGGGCGGGCGAGCAGTACTTC. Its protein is CASSRDRAGEQYF. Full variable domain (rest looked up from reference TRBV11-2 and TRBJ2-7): EAGVAQSPRYKIIEKRQSVAFWCNPISGHATLYWYQQILGQGPKLLIQFQNNGVVDDSQLPKDRFSAERLKGVDSTLKIQPAKLEDSAVYLCASSRDRAGEQYFGPGTRLTVT.

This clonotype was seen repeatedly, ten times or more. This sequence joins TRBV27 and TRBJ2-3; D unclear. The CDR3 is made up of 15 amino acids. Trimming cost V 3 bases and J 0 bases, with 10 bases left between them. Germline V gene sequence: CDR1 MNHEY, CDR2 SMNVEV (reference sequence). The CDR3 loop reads CASSFYPSSTDTQYF. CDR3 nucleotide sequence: TGTGCCAGCAGTTTTTACCCGAGTAGCACAGATACGCAGTATTTT.

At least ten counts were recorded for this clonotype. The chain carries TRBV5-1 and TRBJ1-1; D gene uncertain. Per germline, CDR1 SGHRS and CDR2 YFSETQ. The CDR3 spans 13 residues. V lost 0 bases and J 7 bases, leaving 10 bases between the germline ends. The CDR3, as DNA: TGCGCCAGCAGCTTGGTGGCAGAGGGTGAAGCTTTCTTT. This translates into CASSLVAEGEAFF.

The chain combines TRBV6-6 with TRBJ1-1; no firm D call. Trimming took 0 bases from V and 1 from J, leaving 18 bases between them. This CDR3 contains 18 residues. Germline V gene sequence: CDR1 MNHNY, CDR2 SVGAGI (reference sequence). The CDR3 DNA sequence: TGTGCCAGCAGTTACTCGATGGTTCGAAGGCTCGAGAACACTGAAGCTTTCTTT. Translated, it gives CASSYSMVRRLENTEAFF.

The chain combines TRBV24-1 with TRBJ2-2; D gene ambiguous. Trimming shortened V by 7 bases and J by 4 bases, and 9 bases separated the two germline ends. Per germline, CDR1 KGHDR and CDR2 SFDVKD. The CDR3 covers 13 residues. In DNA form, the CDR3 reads TGTGCCACCAGCGCCCCCCCCACCGGGGAGCTGTTTTTT. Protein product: CATSAPPTGELFF.

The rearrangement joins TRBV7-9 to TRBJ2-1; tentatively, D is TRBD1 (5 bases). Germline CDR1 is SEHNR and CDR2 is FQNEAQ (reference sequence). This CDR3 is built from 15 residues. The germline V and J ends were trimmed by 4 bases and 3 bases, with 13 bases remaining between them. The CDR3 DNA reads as TGTGCCAGCAGCTCCGGACGGACAATCTACAATGAGCAGTTCTTC. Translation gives CASSSGRTIYNEQFF.

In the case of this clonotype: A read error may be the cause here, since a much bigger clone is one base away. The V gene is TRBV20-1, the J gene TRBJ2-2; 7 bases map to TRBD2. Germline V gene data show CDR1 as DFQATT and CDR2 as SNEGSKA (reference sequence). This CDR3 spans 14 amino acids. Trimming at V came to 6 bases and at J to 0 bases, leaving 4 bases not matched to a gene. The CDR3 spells CSASSGTNTGELFF. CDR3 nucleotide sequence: TGCAGTGCGTCTAGCGGCACGAACACCGGGGAGCTGTTTTTT.

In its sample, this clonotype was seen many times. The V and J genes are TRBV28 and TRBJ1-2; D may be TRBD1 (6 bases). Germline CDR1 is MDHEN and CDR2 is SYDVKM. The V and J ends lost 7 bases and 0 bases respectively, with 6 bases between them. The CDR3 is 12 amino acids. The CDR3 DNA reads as TGTGCCAGCAAGGGGGCTAACTATGGCTACACCTTC. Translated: CASKGANYGYTF.

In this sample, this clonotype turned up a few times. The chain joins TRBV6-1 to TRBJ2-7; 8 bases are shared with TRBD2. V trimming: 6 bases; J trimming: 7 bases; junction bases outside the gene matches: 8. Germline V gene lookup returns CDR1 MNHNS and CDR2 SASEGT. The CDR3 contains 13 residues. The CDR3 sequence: CASSSGLASEQYF. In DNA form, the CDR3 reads TGTGCCAGCAGCAGTGGACTAGCATCTGAGCAGTACTTC.

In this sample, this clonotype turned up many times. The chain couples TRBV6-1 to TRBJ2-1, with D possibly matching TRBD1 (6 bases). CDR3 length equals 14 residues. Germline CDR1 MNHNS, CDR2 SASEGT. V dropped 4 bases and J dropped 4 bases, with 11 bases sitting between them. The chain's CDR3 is CASSVLDRYNEQFF. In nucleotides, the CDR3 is TGTGCCAGCAGTGTCCTAGACAGGTACAATGAGCAGTTCTTC.